This T cell receptor (beta chain) was obtained from a study of shared clonotypes between healthy human individuals. On the study more broadly: Per-donor plates numbered three CD4 naive, three CD4 memory, two CD8 naive and one CD8 memory.

Assay: immunoSEQ multiplex PCR; the TCRdb copy retains only in-frame clones and omits some. The sample includes about 2,500,000 clones, around nine tenths of them seen just once. A note on this clone: The antigen is unknown.

Division of CD4+ cells produced a CD45RA+ naive subset and a CD45RA-negative memory subset. Germline-derived CDR1 and CDR2 are SNHLY and FYNNEI. V was pared by 6 bases and J by 1 base, with 16 bases between. The CDR3 length is 15 residues. General study findings and limits: Clonotypes shared by all four sorted-subset donors had higher generation probabilities than non-shared clonotypes.

J is TRBJ2-7 and V is TRBV2; weak D call: TRBD2 (6 bases). Sequenced input: naive CD4+ T cells sorted from blood. The sample's subset: CD45RA+ positively selected. The source is a man aged 18 to 29 in good health. The CDR3 region has the DNA TGTGCCAGCAGGGTATTCGGGGGAGTGTCCTACGAGCAGTACTTC. As protein: CASRVFGGVSYEQYF.